This T cell receptor (beta chain) was profiled in a study of blood T cell repertoires in COVID-19. Overall study context: The origin of the acute and convalescent COVID-19 samples was the United States, Italy and Spain. Sources were T cells, B-cell-depleted T cells, or PBMCs; the material itself was cDNA or gDNA.

The V gene lost 1 base and the J gene lost 10 bases, with 14 bases spanning the gap. Germline values: CDR1 SGHNT, CDR2 YYREEE (reference sequence). The CDR3 covers 13 residues. This clone was seen only once. Authors' analysis steps: Amplification of reference gene primers provided the estimated nucleated cell counts. TCRdb's copy holds only in-frame clones and misses some; the assay was immunoSEQ multiplex PCR. V, J and clone size reflect that table, while D and trimming were determined from the DNA. The profile shows 160,000 or so clones, about nine tenths of them singletons. J is TRBJ1-2 and V is TRBV5-4, with D unclear. Input material: peripheral blood. The TCR was taken from a woman between 65 and 79 years old with acute or convalescent COVID-19. In DNA form, the CDR3 reads TGTGCCAGCAGCTTGTTCAGCGATATTAACTACACCTTC. Protein sequence: CASSLFSDINYTF.